Reported below is one TCR beta chain. Its antigen is not yet known. Base-call qualities are not available, and no considerably larger clone is one nucleotide away. This sample is part of a study of T cells in Graves' hyperthyroidism and ophthalmopathy (dated by TCRdb to the late 2010s). Notes on the research overall: TCR V-J signatures able to tell the groups apart were searched for in a discovery cohort of approximately 95 patients, of whom 43 had Graves' ophthalmopathy and around 57 had stable Graves' hyperthyroidism. TCR Vbeta CDR3 sequencing of 130 to 150 peripheral blood samples (approximately 44 ophthalmopathy, 75 to 80 hyperthyroidism and some 17 progressor patients) is reported in the paper. For training and testing, the 100 patients in the discovery cohort were randomly divided in a 7:3 ratio. Prospective prediction of ophthalmopathy was tested in an independent validation cohort of 18 to 20 hyperthyroidism patients and 15 to 17 patients who later progressed to ophthalmopathy. In over five Graves' hyperthyroidism patients, the study also compared T-cell repertoires from thyroid tissue with T-cell repertoires from blood. After blood sampling, hyperthyroidism patients were treated with methimazole at a starting dose of 30 mg daily, and ophthalmopathy patients were treated with high-dose intravenous methylprednisolone. The full study reports these points: In validation, the model predicted progression to ophthalmopathy with approximately 69% sensitivity and approximately 78% specificity, a median of about six months before onset. Ophthalmopathy was separated from stable hyperthyroidism by a 13 V-J signature model, with 85% to 90% sensitivity and about 81% specificity obtained in cross-validation and 80%/75% obtained in testing. No statistical method was used to fix the sample size in advance, and group allocation was not hidden from the investigators. Most expanded thyroid clonotypes (frequency above 0.001) were also found in blood, which suggests that blood repertoires may mirror thyroid immune responses.

The TCR beta CDR3 regions were amplified from RNA transcripts. A first-round RT-PCR of the TCR CDR3 used the HTBI primer set with the Qiagen OneStep RT-PCR kit. A second multiplex PCR round built the libraries, followed by size selection and purification. The libraries were sequenced on an Illumina HiSeq2000 using paired-end 100 bp reads. The study's own analysis went as follows. SOAPnuke was used to process the raw data, throwing out any read that contained adapters or uncalled bases, had a mean Phred below 15, or lacked an exact constant-primer or identifier match. COPE v1.2.5 was used to merge the high-quality paired reads, and each unique nucleotide sequence was defined as a clonotype. MiTCR v1.1 was used to align clonotypes to the IMGT TRBV, TRBD and TRBJ reference segments. The analysis included only V-J combinations with a frequency above 0.0001, which together covered about 99% of the repertoires. The TCS score was defined as F50 (clonal expansion) divided by E x V (chaos), with BLOSUM62-based TCRdist calculated between CDR3 peptides within each V-J. Welch's t-statistics and random forest reduced roughly 500 V-J features to some 14, which were used in a naive Bayes classifier (R e1071). Thyroid-blood repertoire similarity was quantified with the Morisita-Horn index. TCRdb trimmed the raw reads at Q25, called clones with MiXCR and kept productive beta chains. Each CDR3 protein gets just one entry, which takes the most common genes and DNA from the rows behind it. V and J calls and clone size were set by TCRdb, not the authors. The sample includes hundreds of thousands of distinct CDR3 sequences, with roughly 46% observed a single time. The leading ten clones occupy less than 9.5% of the sample.

The CDR1 and CDR2 encoded by the germline V gene are SGHTS and YDEGEE. V has 0 bases trimmed and J has 6 bases trimmed; junction bases matching no gene number 5. Counted from cysteine to phenylalanine, this CDR3 has 16 amino acids. Only the CDR3 region is kept as DNA, spanning 48 bases read in frame from base 1. Patients with uncontrolled infections, other autoimmune diseases, pregnancy or lactation were excluded. Diagnoses relied on clinical symptoms, serum thyroxine and TRAb, thyroid ultrasound and orbital computed tomography. Total RNA was extracted using Trizol reagent, and RNA quality was assessed on an Agilent 2100 Bioanalyzer.

The sequence joins TRBV5-8 to TRBJ2-6, and 8 bases in between align with TRBD1. The TCR sequence derives from an adult man with Graves' disease, either hyperthyroidism or ophthalmopathy (not recorded which). The material sequenced was peripheral blood or thyroid tissue (not recorded which). CDR3 region: CASSLVGQGLANVLTF. The DNA sequence follows: TGTGCCAGCAGCTTGGTAGGACAGGGATTGGCCAACGTCCTGACTTTC. With the rest looked up from the reference TRBV5-8 and TRBJ2-6 genes rather than sequenced, the full variable domain is EAGVTQSPTHLIKTRGQQATLRCSPISGHTSVYWYQQALGLGLQFLLWYDEGEERNRGNFPPRFSGRQFPNYSSELNVNALELEDSALYLCASSLVGQGLANVLTFGAGSRLTVL.